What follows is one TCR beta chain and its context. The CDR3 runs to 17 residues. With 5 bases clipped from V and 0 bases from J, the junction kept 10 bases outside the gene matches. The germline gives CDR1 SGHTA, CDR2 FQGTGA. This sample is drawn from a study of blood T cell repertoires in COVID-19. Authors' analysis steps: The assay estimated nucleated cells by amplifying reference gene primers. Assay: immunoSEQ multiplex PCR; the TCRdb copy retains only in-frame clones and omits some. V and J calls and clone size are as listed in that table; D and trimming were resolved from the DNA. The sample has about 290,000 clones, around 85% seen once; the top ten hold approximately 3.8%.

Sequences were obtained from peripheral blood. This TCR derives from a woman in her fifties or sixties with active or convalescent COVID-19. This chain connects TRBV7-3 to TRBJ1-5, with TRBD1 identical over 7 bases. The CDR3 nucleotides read TGTGCCAGCAGCCGAGCCGGGACAGCCTATAGCAATCAGCCCCAGCATTTT. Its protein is CASSRAGTAYSNQPQHF.